This T cell receptor (beta chain) was sequenced in a study of neoadjuvant anti-PD-1 for oral cavity cancer. Study-level points and caveats: Only a few patients per response group were TCR-analyzed; validation needed.

Only in-frame clones appear in the TCRdb table, and some are missing; sequencing was by immunoSEQ multiplex PCR. This sample yields fewer than 35,000 clones, of which about 87% are seen a single time; 3.5% to 4.5% belongs to the top ten. This CDR3 spans 18 amino acids. Per the germline V gene, CDR1 is KGHSY and CDR2 is FQNENV. V lost 0 bases, J lost 1 base, and 16 bases lay in between. A word on this clone: Its matching antigen is unknown.

This sample comprised PBMCs, obtained before nivolumab (anti-PD-1) treatment. This chain uses TRBV16 with TRBJ1-3; TRBD1 might be the D (6 bases). This receptor was taken from a person between 40 and 79 years old with oral cavity squamous cell carcinoma. In DNA, the CDR3 is TGTGCCAGCAGCCAATCGGGGGGCCAGGGGACTTCTGGAAACACCATATATTTT. This encodes CASSQSGGQGTSGNTIYF.